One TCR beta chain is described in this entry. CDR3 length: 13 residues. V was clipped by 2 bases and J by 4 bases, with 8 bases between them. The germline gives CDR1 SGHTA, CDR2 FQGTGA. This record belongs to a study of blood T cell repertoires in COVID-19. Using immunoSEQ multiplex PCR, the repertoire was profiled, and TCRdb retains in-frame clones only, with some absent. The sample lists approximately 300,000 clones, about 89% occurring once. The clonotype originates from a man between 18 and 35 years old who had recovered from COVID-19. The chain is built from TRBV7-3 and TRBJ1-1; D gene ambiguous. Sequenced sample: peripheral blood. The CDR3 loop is CASSLDGSTEAFF. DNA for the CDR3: TGTGCCAGCAGCTTAGATGGCTCCACTGAAGCTTTCTTT.